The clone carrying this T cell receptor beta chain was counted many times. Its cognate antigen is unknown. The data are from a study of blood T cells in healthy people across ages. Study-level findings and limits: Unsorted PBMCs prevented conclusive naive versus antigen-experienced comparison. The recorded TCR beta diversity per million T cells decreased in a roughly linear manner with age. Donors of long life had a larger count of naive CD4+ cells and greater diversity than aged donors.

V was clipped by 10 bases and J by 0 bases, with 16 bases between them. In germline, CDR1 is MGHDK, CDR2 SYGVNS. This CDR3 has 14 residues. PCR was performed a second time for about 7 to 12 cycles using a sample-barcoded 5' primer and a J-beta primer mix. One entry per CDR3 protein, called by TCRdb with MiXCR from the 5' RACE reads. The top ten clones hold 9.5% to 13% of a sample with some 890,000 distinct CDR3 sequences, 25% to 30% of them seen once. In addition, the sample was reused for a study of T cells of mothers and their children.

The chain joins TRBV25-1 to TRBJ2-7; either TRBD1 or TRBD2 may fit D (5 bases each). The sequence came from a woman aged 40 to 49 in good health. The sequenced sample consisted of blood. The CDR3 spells CATKRDGNSYEQYF. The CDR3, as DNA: TGTGCCACTAAAAGGGACGGCAACTCCTACGAGCAGTACTTC.